This T cell receptor beta chain is from a study of shared clonotypes between healthy human individuals. Adult donors, all healthy and HIV-negative, had no recent acute infections or vaccinations. This CDR3 is 15 amino acids long. The junction had 8 bases not matched to a gene; V was cut back by 6 bases and J by 4 bases. In germline, CDR1 is WSHSY, CDR2 SAAADI. Assay: immunoSEQ multiplex PCR; the TCRdb copy retains only in-frame clones and omits some. The profile shows around 1.6 million clones, 98% of them singletons. This rearrangement joins TRBV10-2 to TRBJ2-3, with TRBD1 matching over 9 bases. The sample consisted of naive CD4+ T cells sorted from blood. Stated subset: CD45RA+ positively selected. The sequence came from a man in his thirties or forties in good health. In nucleotides, the CDR3 is TGCGCCAGCAGGCATGGGACAGGGAAGCCAGATACGCAGTATTTT. Translated, it gives CASRHGTGKPDTQYF.